Presented here are 30 T cell receptor beta chains from one specimen sequenced in a study of T cell clonotyping in hematopoietic cell transplantation (dated by TCRdb to the early 2020s). Library method: the immunoSEQ multiplex PCR assay. TCRdb took over this immuneACCESS table, retaining in-frame rearrangements with V and J assigned. Such tables are incomplete; in checked studies, under half of the missing clones stem from an unresolved V gene, and the remainder is unexplained. Within this sample are fewer than 80,000 clones, with 94% of them counted one time only. The ten largest clonotypes hold 1.6% of the sample. Sequenced input: peripheral blood mononuclear cells. Receptor source: a man aged 50-59 years in good health. Some clones in this sample may be carry-over from other donors' samples.

This chain uses TRBV30 with TRBJ2-2, with 9 bases matching TRBD2. The CDR3 contains 15 residues. Germline V gene data show CDR1 as GTSNPN and CDR2 as SVGIG (reference sequence). V was pared by 5 bases and J by 9 bases, with 13 bases of the junction left unmatched. The CDR3 DNA sequence: TGTGCCTGGGGGACTAGCCCGATAGGTATGCGGGAGCTGTTTTTT. Translating gives CAWGTSPIGMRELFF. The variable domain in full, completed from reference TRBV30 and TRBJ2-2, reads SQTIHQWPATLVQPVGSPLSLECTVEGTSNPNLYWYRQAAGRGLQLLFYSVGIGQISSEVPQNLSASRPQDRQFILSSKKLLLSDSGFYLCAWGTSPIGMRELFFGEGSRLTVL.

This clone was detected only once. This chain connects TRBV11-3 to TRBJ2-3, with a weak D call TRBD1 (6 bases). CDR3 length: 20 residues. The V gene's germline CDR1 is SGHNT and CDR2 YENEEA. V lost 5 bases and J lost 1, with 28 bases in between. CDR3 nucleotide sequence: TGTGCCAGCAGCCCACCCGGGTCTTCTAGAGCAGGGACACGCACAGATACGCAGTATTTT. It translates to CASSPPGSSRAGTRTDTQYF.

The chain joins TRBV5-1 to TRBJ1-1; D remains unclear. CDR1 and CDR2 (germline): SGHRS, YFSETQ. The CDR3 runs to 16 residues. V was pared by 2 bases and J by 3 bases, with 17 bases between. The CDR3 nucleotides are TGCGCCAGCAGCTTTAACAGCCCGACGTTGGACACTGAAGCTTTCTTT. Protein: CASSFNSPTLDTEAFF.

This clone occurred once. This sequence joins TRBV27 and TRBJ1-2; tentatively, D is TRBD1 (6 bases). The ends were cut back, 8 bases at V and 0 bases at J, with 19 bases in the middle. The CDR3 extends over 16 amino acids. The germline V gene has CDR1 MNHEY and CDR2 SMNVEV (reference sequence). The CDR3 region has the DNA TGTGCCAGCCTGAAAGGGGACAACAACGCTAACTATGGCTACACCTTC. This codes for CASLKGDNNANYGYTF.

The rearrangement uses TRBV15 and TRBJ1-5; the match to TRBD1 covers 7 bases. Trimming removed 4 bases from V and 4 bases from J; junction bases left unmatched: 7. CDR1 and CDR2 from the germline V gene are LNHNV and YYDKDF (reference sequence). This CDR3 spans 15 amino acids. The CDR3 sequence is CATSNWDSFNQPQHF. CDR3 nucleotides: TGTGCCACCAGCAATTGGGACAGTTTTAATCAGCCCCAGCATTTT.

The chain has TRBV6-1 and TRBJ2-7; D gene unclear. The CDR3 is 13 residues long. V gave up 7 bases and J gave up 0 bases, with 10 bases separating them. Germline V gene sequence: CDR1 MNHNS, CDR2 SASEGT. The DNA of the CDR3 is TGTGCCAGCACCCTCTCTAGCTCCTACGAGCAGTACTTC. Its protein product is CASTLSSSYEQYF.

The chain couples TRBV6-6 to TRBJ2-1; unclear D gene. In germline, CDR1 is MNHNY, CDR2 SVGAGI (reference sequence). Trimming removed 5 bases at V and 4 bases at J, with 6 bases between. The CDR3 spans 12 residues. Here the CDR3 DNA reads TGTGCCAGCAGTCTGGGTTACAATGAGCAGTTCTTC. Its translation: CASSLGYNEQFF.

The chain is built from TRBV4-1 and TRBJ1-1; tentatively, D is TRBD1 (6 bases). The CDR3 runs 17 residues. Trimming left V 2 bases short and J 1 base short, with 17 bases between. Per germline, CDR1 MGHRA and CDR2 YSYEKL. CDR3: CASSQQRRWTENTEAFF. The CDR3 DNA sequence: TGCGCCAGCAGCCAACAAAGGAGATGGACAGAGAACACTGAAGCTTTCTTT.

The chain is built from TRBV6-6 and TRBJ2-2, with D perhaps matching TRBD2 (6 bases). Per the germline V gene, CDR1 is MNHNY and CDR2 is SVGAGI (reference sequence). The CDR3 totals 15 residues. V gave up 7 bases and J gave up 2 bases, with 14 bases separating them. The CDR3 DNA reads as TGTGCCAGCAATCGCGGGACTTTAAACACCGGGGAGCTGTTTTTT. Its protein is CASNRGTLNTGELFF.

This chain connects TRBV27 to TRBJ2-7; possible D gene TRBD1, 5 bases. Germline CDR1 and CDR2: MNHEY and SMNVEV (reference sequence). This CDR3 spans 13 amino acids. Trimming took off 3 bases at V and 2 bases at J, with 8 bases between the two ends. CDR3 nucleotides: TGTGCCAGCAGTTTGGGCAGGGCCTACGAGCAGTACTTC. This sequence encodes CASSLGRAYEQYF.

The chain links TRBV7-2 to TRBJ1-1; D call uncertain. With 3 bases removed from V and 5 bases from J, the gap between germline ends came to 7 bases. Germline V CDR1 and CDR2: SGHTA, FQGNSA. This CDR3 is built from 12 residues. The CDR3 bases are TGTGCCAGCAGCTTGTGGGGTACTGAAGCTTTCTTT. It translates to CASSLWGTEAFF.

The chain recombines TRBV7-3 with TRBJ2-7; TRBD2 matches at 7 bases. Germline assignment: CDR1 SGHTA and CDR2 FQGTGA. Trimming at V came to 1 base and at J to 5 bases, leaving 8 bases not matched to a gene. The length of the CDR3 is 15 residues. The DNA for the CDR3 is TGTGCCAGCAGCTTAATCCCTAGCGGACCTAACGAGCAGTACTTC. Residues: CASSLIPSGPNEQYF.

Remarks on this clone: Different DNA sequences within this sample yield the same CDR3. The chain is built from TRBV9 and TRBJ1-3; no firm D call. The ends were cut back, 0 bases at V and 0 bases at J, with 10 bases in the middle. The germline V gene has CDR1 SGDLS and CDR2 YYNGEE. The CDR3 is 16 residues long. CDR3 protein: CASSVVGRSSGNTIYF. DNA of the CDR3: TGTGCCAGCAGCGTAGTCGGACGGAGCTCTGGAAACACCATATATTTT. The whole variable domain, filled in from reference TRBV9 and TRBJ1-3, reads DSGVTQTPKHLITATGQRVTLRCSPRSGDLSVYWYQQSLDQGLQFLIQYYNGEERAKGNILERFSAQQFPDLHSELNLSSLELGDSALYFCASSVVGRSSGNTIYFGEGSWLTVV.

This clone was detected once. The genes are TRBV13 and TRBJ2-1; possible D gene TRBD2, 5 bases. V dropped 3 bases and J dropped 2 bases, with 8 bases sitting between them. This CDR3 spans 14 amino acids. Germline loops: CDR1 PRHDT, CDR2 FYEKMQ (reference sequence). The CDR3 sequence is CASSFSTTYNEQFF. CDR3 DNA sequence: TGTGCCAGCAGCTTTTCGACTACCTACAATGAGCAGTTCTTC.

The chain carries TRBV19 and TRBJ2-1; 9 bases match TRBD1. Germline loops: CDR1 LNHDA, CDR2 SQIVND (reference sequence). V trimming: 5 bases; J trimming: 8 bases; junction bases outside the gene matches: 7. This CDR3 spans 14 amino acids. CDR3 DNA sequence: TGTGCCAGTAGTCCTCGGACAGGGGTTGATGAGCAGTTCTTC. Translated: CASSPRTGVDEQFF.

The chain has TRBV7-9 and TRBJ2-3, with D maybe TRBD1 (6 bases). Germline V lookup: CDR1 SEHNR, CDR2 FQNEAQ (reference sequence). V lost 1 base to trimming and J lost 6 bases, with 11 bases between them. CDR3 length: 14 amino acids. CDR3 protein: CASSLEGGSDTQYF. CDR3 sequence (DNA): TGTGCCAGCAGCTTAGAAGGGGGTTCGGATACGCAGTATTTT.

The V and J genes are TRBV11-2 and TRBJ2-7; 8 nucleotides match TRBD2. CDR1 and CDR2 from the germline V gene are SGHAT and FQNNGV. This CDR3 has 15 amino acids. After removal of 5 bases from V and 0 bases from J, the junction contained 6 bases not matched to a gene. This CDR3 is CASSPLSGSSYEQYF. The CDR3 region has the DNA TGTGCCAGCAGCCCCCTGAGCGGGAGCTCCTACGAGCAGTACTTC.

The chain has TRBV14 and TRBJ2-7; a possible D gene is TRBD2 (5 bases). The CDR3 spans 16 residues. CDR1 and CDR2 from the germline V gene are SGHDN and FVKESK. Deletions cut 4 bases from V and 7 bases from J, with 23 bases between. CDR3 DNA: TGTGCCAGCAGCCCCCGGACGGCTTGGGCCACGGGGGAGCAGTACTTC. Residues: CASSPRTAWATGEQYF.

The chain uses TRBV7-2 and TRBJ1-5; possibly TRBD1 for D (6 bases). The CDR3 has 16 residues. V dropped 5 bases and J dropped 2 bases, with 16 bases sitting between them. The germline V gene encodes CDR1 SGHTA and CDR2 FQGNSA. CDR3: CASSPQGNYGNQPQHF. CDR3 DNA: TGTGCCAGCAGCCCTCAGGGGAACTATGGCAATCAGCCCCAGCATTTT.

The rearrangement links TRBV28 to TRBJ2-2; 10 nucleotides align to TRBD2. Germline CDR1 MDHEN, CDR2 SYDVKM. The trim removed 5 bases at V and 1 base at J, leaving 1 base unmatched. This CDR3 spans 15 amino acids. The CDR3 is CASSRTSGNTGELFF. Written as DNA, the CDR3 is TGTGCCAGCAGTAGGACTAGCGGGAACACCGGGGAGCTGTTTTTT.

The chain employs TRBV5-4 and TRBJ1-2; D gene uncertain. V was pared by 0 bases and J by 1 base, with 13 bases between. The CDR3 spans 16 residues. Germline-derived CDR1 and CDR2 are SGHNT and YYREEE (reference sequence). CDR3 DNA: TGTGCCAGCAGCTTGGGGTTGGGCGGGGTTAACTATGGCTACACCTTC. Its protein is CASSLGLGGVNYGYTF. The variable domain in full, completed from reference TRBV5-4 and TRBJ1-2, reads ETGVTQSPTHLIKTRGQQVTLRCSSQSGHNTVSWYQQALGQGPQFIFQYYREEENGRGNFPPRFSGLQFPNYSSELNVNALELDDSALYLCASSLGLGGVNYGYTFGSGTRLTVV.

The chain uses TRBV11-3 and TRBJ2-2; TRBD1 agrees at 12 bases. From germline, CDR1 is SGHNT and CDR2 YENEEA. Germline trimming cut 5 bases from V and 3 bases from J; bases unmatched to any gene: 7. The CDR3 extends over 17 amino acids. CDR3 nucleotides: TGTGCCAGCAGCCTAACCGGGACAGGGGGCGACACCGGGGAGCTGTTTTTT. Translated, it gives CASSLTGTGGDTGELFF.

The chain employs TRBV28 and TRBJ1-2; D not resolved. The CDR3 is made up of 13 amino acids. V lost 2 bases to trimming and J lost 4 bases, with 8 bases between them. CDR1 is MDHEN, CDR2 SYDVKM, per germline. CDR3 sequence: CASSLSSSYGYTF. In DNA, the CDR3 is TGTGCCAGCAGTTTAAGCAGTAGCTATGGCTACACCTTC.

The chain uses TRBV7-2 and TRBJ2-7; 8 bases map to TRBD1. V shed 5 bases, J shed 2 bases, and the junction held 5 bases outside the gene matches. CDR1 is SGHTA, CDR2 FQGNSA, per germline. The length of the CDR3 is 14 residues. CDR3 protein: CASSLQGATYEQYF. CDR3 nucleotide sequence: TGTGCCAGCAGCCTCCAGGGGGCCACCTACGAGCAGTACTTC.

J is TRBJ1-2 and V is TRBV6-5; 9 bases align to TRBD1. This CDR3 region has 14 residues. After removal of 5 bases from V and 3 bases from J, the junction contained 4 bases not matched to a gene. Germline CDR1 and CDR2: MNHEY and SVGAGI. CDR3 sequence: CASSRTGAHYGYTF. The CDR3 DNA reads TGTGCCAGCAGTCGGACAGGGGCCCACTATGGCTACACCTTC.

This clone turned up a few times. This rearrangement joins TRBV27 to TRBJ1-2, with D possibly TRBD1 on 5 matching bases. The CDR3 consists of 17 residues. The V gene's germline CDR1 is MNHEY and CDR2 SMNVEV (reference sequence). With 0 bases removed from V and 8 bases from J, the gap between germline ends came to 22 bases. The CDR3 nucleotides read TGTGCCAGCAGTTTATCATATTTAGAGGGGAGTCGTCGAGGCTACACCTTC. The encoded protein is CASSLSYLEGSRRGYTF.

The chain couples TRBV11-3 to TRBJ2-2; 8 bases are a match to TRBD1. This CDR3 spans 17 amino acids. Germline CDR1 and CDR2: SGHNT and YENEEA. The V segment lost 5 bases and the J segment 0 bases; nucleotides outside the gene matches: 8. CDR3 amino acids: CASSPRVDRANTGELFF. The CDR3 coding sequence is TGTGCCAGCAGCCCAAGAGTGGACAGGGCGAACACCGGGGAGCTGTTTTTT.

The rearrangement joins TRBV5-1 to TRBJ1-6, with 7 bases fitting TRBD1. The CDR3 contains 14 residues. Germline CDR1 SGHRS, CDR2 YFSETQ. With V trimmed by 1 base and J by 6 bases, 1 base remained unmatched. CDR3 residues: CASSLNRGNSPLHF. In DNA, the CDR3 is TGCGCCAGCAGCTTGAACAGGGGTAATTCACCCCTCCACTTT.

The rearrangement links TRBV6-5 to TRBJ2-3, with TRBD1 as a possible D gene (5 bases). Germline-derived CDR1 and CDR2 are MNHEY and SVGAGI. The CDR3 has 14 residues. Deletions cut 2 bases from V and 3 bases from J, with 9 bases between. The CDR3 DNA is TGTGCCAGCAGTTACGCACAGGTGACAGATACGCAGTATTTT. The encoded protein is CASSYAQVTDTQYF.

The genes are TRBV28 and TRBJ2-7, with 9 bases lining up with TRBD1. Germline V CDR1 and CDR2: MDHEN, SYDVKM. V dropped 4 bases and J dropped 3; count of bases not matched to a gene: 10. The length of the CDR3 is 16 residues. The CDR3 is CASSSPPGTGIYEQYF. CDR3 DNA sequence: TGTGCCAGCAGTTCCCCACCCGGGACAGGGATCTACGAGCAGTACTTC. Full variable domain (outside the CDR3, taken from reference TRBV28 and TRBJ2-7): DVKVTQSSRYLVKRTGEKVFLECVQDMDHENMFWYRQDPGLGLRLIYFSYDVKMKEKGDIPEGYSVSREKKERFSLILESASTNQTSMYLCASSSPPGTGIYEQYFGPGTRLTVT.